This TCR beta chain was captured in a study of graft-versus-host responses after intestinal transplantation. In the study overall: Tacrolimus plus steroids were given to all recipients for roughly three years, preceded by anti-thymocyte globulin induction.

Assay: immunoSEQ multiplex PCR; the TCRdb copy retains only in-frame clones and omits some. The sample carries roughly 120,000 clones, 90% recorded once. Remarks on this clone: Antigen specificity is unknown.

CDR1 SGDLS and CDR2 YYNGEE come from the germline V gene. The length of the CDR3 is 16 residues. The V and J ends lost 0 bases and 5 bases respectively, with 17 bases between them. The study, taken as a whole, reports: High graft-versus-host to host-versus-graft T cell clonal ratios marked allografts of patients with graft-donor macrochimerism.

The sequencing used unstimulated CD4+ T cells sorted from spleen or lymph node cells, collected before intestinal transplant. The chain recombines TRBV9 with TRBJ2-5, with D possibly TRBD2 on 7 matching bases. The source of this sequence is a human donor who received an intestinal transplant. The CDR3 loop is CASSVESGGASETQYF. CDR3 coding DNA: TGTGCCAGCAGCGTAGAGAGTGGGGGGGCGAGTGAGACCCAGTACTTC.